A single sample gave rise to the 21 T cell receptor beta chains below, sequenced in a study of response to subunit inactivated influenza vaccine (dated 2018 in TCRdb). The library was produced with RT-PCR. The sequencing machine was an Illumina HiSeq 2500. Using fastp trimming at Q25 and MiXCR clonotype assembly, TCRdb reanalyzed the public sequencing data and kept in-frame beta chains. Under each unique CDR3 protein, matching rows form one entry showing the most common genes and DNA. The sample table lists around 570,000 distinct CDR3 sequences, roughly 10% of them with a count of one. Roughly 9.6% of the sample belongs to the ten largest clones. These same records also appear under a second study, on T cells expressing NK-cell markers. According to the second study: TCR beta cDNA libraries were prepared using 5'RACE template switching, which introduced a universal primer site and unique molecular identifiers.

The input for sequencing was PBMCs from blood, taken on the day of vaccination. The source is a man aged 45-65 years who received an inactivated influenza vaccine. Donor details come from another sample of the same person, matched by shared clones.

The chain employs TRBV4-3 and TRBJ2-4; 9 nucleotides match TRBD1. The CDR3 has 17 amino acids. Per germline, CDR1 LGHNA and CDR2 YSLEER. With 1 base clipped from V and 0 bases from J, the junction kept 4 bases outside the gene matches. Here the CDR3 DNA reads TGCGCCAGCAGCCAAGGCCGGGACAGGGAAGCCAAAAACATTCAGTACTTC. It codes for CASSQGRDREAKNIQYF.

This clonotype was observed at least ten times. The chain carries TRBV7-9 and TRBJ2-5; maybe TRBD2 (6 bases). CDR3 size: 14 residues. With 1 base removed from V and 4 bases from J, the gap between germline ends came to 10 bases. Germline loops: CDR1 SEHNR, CDR2 FQNEAQ (reference sequence). DNA of the CDR3: TGTGCCAGCAGCTTAGTTGCTAGCGCAGAGACCCAGTACTTC. This encodes CASSLVASAETQYF.

This clonotype showed up just a few times. This sequence joins TRBV18 and TRBJ1-4; TRBD1 matches at 8 bases. The germline V gene has CDR1 KGHSH and CDR2 LQKENI. This CDR3 is 16 amino acids long. V lost 6 bases, J lost 2 bases, and 8 bases stayed unmatched. The DNA of the CDR3 is TGTGCCAGCTCCAACTTCCAGGGGGCCACTAATGAAAAACTGTTTTTT. The encoded protein is CASSNFQGATNEKLFF. Drawing the rest from reference TRBV18 and TRBJ1-4, the complete variable domain is NAGVMQNPRHLVRRRGQEARLRCSPMKGHSHVYWYRQLPEEGLKFMVYLQKENIIDESGMPKERFSAEFPKEGPSILRIQQVVRGDSAAYFCASSNFQGATNEKLFFGSGTQLSVL.

V and J are TRBV28 and TRBJ2-1, with 11 bases lining up with TRBD2. CDR1 and CDR2 from the germline V gene are MDHEN and SYDVKM. Unmatched junction bases numbered 5, after V lost 1 base and J lost 6 bases. The CDR3 consists of 16 residues. CDR3 DNA sequence: TGTGCCAGCAGTTTATTTGGGACTAGCGGTTTCAATGAGCAGTTCTTC. It encodes CASSLFGTSGFNEQFF.

This chain connects TRBV20-1 to TRBJ2-1; perhaps TRBD2 as D (6 bases). There are 13 residues in the CDR3. Trimming took off 6 bases at V and 2 bases at J, with 11 bases between the two ends. Germline CDR1 DFQATT, CDR2 SNEGSKA (reference sequence). The CDR3 DNA follows: TGCAGTGCCCCGGTAGCGGCCTACAATGAGCAGTTCTTC. Protein sequence: CSAPVAAYNEQFF.

The chain has TRBV20-1 and TRBJ2-3, with D tentatively TRBD2 (6 bases). There are 14 residues in the CDR3. V lost 6 bases and J lost 5, with 18 bases in between. CDR1 is DFQATT, CDR2 SNEGSKA, per germline (reference sequence). CDR3 in DNA: TGCAGTGCGTTTGAGGGACTCCGACGAGATACGCAGTATTTT. Translated: CSAFEGLRRDTQYF.

In this sample, this clonotype turned up a few times. This chain uses TRBV20-1 with TRBJ2-7; tentatively, D is TRBD1 (5 bases). Trimming took 5 bases from V and 3 from J, leaving 8 bases between them. This CDR3 is built from 11 residues. Germline CDR1 is DFQATT and CDR2 is SNEGSKA (reference sequence). The CDR3 is CSALGRYEQYF. The DNA for the CDR3 is TGCAGTGCTCTGGGGCGCTACGAGCAGTACTTC.

This chain links TRBV3-1 with TRBJ2-1; D gene unclear. CDR1 and CDR2 (germline): LGHDT, YNNKEL (reference sequence). This CDR3 is built from 15 residues. V lost 0 bases and J lost 1, with 7 bases in between. The CDR3 DNA reads TGTGCCAGCAGCCAAGATGGGCATTCCTACAATGAGCAGTTCTTC. It translates to CASSQDGHSYNEQFF.

The genes are TRBV7-9 and TRBJ2-7; 11 bases agree with TRBD2. CDR3 length: 16 amino acids. Germline trimming cut 4 bases from V and 5 bases from J; bases unmatched to any gene: 10. The germline V gene has CDR1 SEHNR and CDR2 FQNEAQ (reference sequence). CDR3 coding DNA: TGTGCCAGCAGCTCGACTAGCGGGACGATCAGTGACGAGCAGTACTTC. The encoded protein is CASSSTSGTISDEQYF.

This clonotype was counted a few times. The rearrangement links TRBV28 to TRBJ2-2, with 9 bases matching TRBD2. CDR3 length: 16 amino acids. Losses at the gene ends were 7 bases for V and 2 bases for J; bases not matched to a gene: 8. The germline CDR1 and CDR2 sequences are MDHEN and SYDVKM. The CDR3 reads CASTSRLAANTGELFF. DNA of the CDR3: TGTGCCAGCACCTCCCGACTAGCGGCTAACACCGGGGAGCTGTTTTTT.

The gene calls are TRBV5-6 and TRBJ1-1; 7 bases agree with TRBD1. This CDR3 comprises 16 residues. Germline CDR1 is SGHDT and CDR2 is YYEEEE. The V and J ends lost 2 bases and 4 bases, in that order; junction bases with no gene match: 11. Here the CDR3 DNA reads TGTGCCAGCAGCTTTGCCTTGACAGGGTTGGGCACTGAAGCTTTCTTT. Translated, it gives CASSFALTGLGTEAFF.

This clonotype came up many times. The gene calls are TRBV28 and TRBJ1-1; no clear D. The CDR3 covers 14 residues. Germline V gene sequence: CDR1 MDHEN, CDR2 SYDVKM. V lost 2 bases to trimming and J lost 1 base, with 8 bases between them. Here the CDR3 reads CASSLGHRNTEAFF. The DNA for the CDR3 is TGTGCCAGCAGTTTAGGGCACAGGAACACTGAAGCTTTCTTT.

CDR3 nucleotides: TGTGCCAGCAGCTTGGTTTCACAGTATGGCTACACCTTC. The encoded protein is CASSLVSQYGYTF. The chain is built from TRBV5-6 and TRBJ1-2; no reliable D call. Germline V gives CDR1 SGHDT, CDR2 YYEEEE. CDR3 size: 13 residues. Trimming removed 0 bases from V and 5 bases from J, with 8 bases in between.

This clonotype has only a few counts. This chain joins TRBV6-5 and TRBJ2-7, with D perhaps matching TRBD2 (6 bases). The CDR3 is 18 amino acids. Trimming removed 0 bases at V and 0 bases at J, with 18 bases between. Germline-derived CDR1 and CDR2 are MNHEY and SVGAGI. CDR3 bases: TGTGCCAGCAGTTACTCGAAATTCGGCGGGATTAACTCCTACGAGCAGTACTTC. It yields the protein CASSYSKFGGINSYEQYF.

This clonotype was picked up a small number of times. The chain uses TRBV24-1 and TRBJ2-7, with D uncertain. Trimming cost V 1 base and J 1 base, with 13 bases left between them. Germline V gene lookup returns CDR1 KGHDR and CDR2 SFDVKD. The CDR3 contains 16 residues. The CDR3 sequence is CATSDLRPAISYEQYF. CDR3 coding DNA: TGTGCCACCAGTGATTTACGGCCAGCTATATCCTACGAGCAGTACTTC.

The chain recombines TRBV18 with TRBJ2-2; D might be TRBD1 (5 bases). CDR3 length: 15 amino acids. V gave up 3 bases and J gave up 3 bases, with 11 bases separating them. Germline CDR1 KGHSH, CDR2 LQKENI. The CDR3 bases are TGTGCCAGCTCACCTAACGACAGAGACACCGGGGAGCTGTTTTTT. It yields the protein CASSPNDRDTGELFF. Using reference TRBV18 and TRBJ2-2 for the parts outside the CDR3, the full variable domain is NAGVMQNPRHLVRRRGQEARLRCSPMKGHSHVYWYRQLPEEGLKFMVYLQKENIIDESGMPKERFSAEFPKEGPSILRIQQVVRGDSAAYFCASSPNDRDTGELFFGEGSRLTVL.

This clonotype was counted between two and nine times. The gene calls are TRBV10-3 and TRBJ2-7; 7 bases are a match to TRBD2. CDR1 and CDR2 from the germline V gene are ENHRY and SYGVKD. V lost 3 bases to trimming and J lost 7 bases; unmatched junction nucleotides: 12. CDR3 length: 15 residues. The CDR3 region is CAISDWGGGTGEQYF. Here the CDR3 DNA reads TGTGCCATCAGTGATTGGGGGGGAGGAACGGGGGAGCAGTACTTC.

This clonotype was recorded at least ten times. The rearrangement joins TRBV5-1 to TRBJ1-6, with D possibly TRBD1 on 5 matching bases. The V and J ends lost 0 bases and 0 bases respectively, with 10 bases between them. The CDR3 extends over 17 amino acids. Germline CDR1 reads SGHRS; CDR2 reads YFSETQ. The CDR3 loop is CASSLGQPYSYNSPLHF. Here the CDR3 DNA reads TGCGCCAGCAGCTTGGGACAGCCTTACTCCTATAATTCACCCCTCCACTTT.

This clonotype was observed a handful of times. The V call is TRBV20-1, the J call TRBJ2-7, with TRBD2 matching over 7 bases. Germline assignment: CDR1 DFQATT and CDR2 SNEGSKA (reference sequence). The J segment lost 2 bases and the V segment lost 5 bases, leaving 6 bases of the junction unmatched. The CDR3 runs 13 residues. The CDR3 coding sequence is TGCAGTGCTCGGGAAGCGGGAACCTACGAGCAGTACTTC. Translated: CSAREAGTYEQYF.

This clonotype was seen only a few times. The chain couples TRBV29-1 to TRBJ2-5, with 7 bases matching TRBD2. The CDR3 spans 11 residues. Germline V gives CDR1 SQVTM, CDR2 ANQGSEA. After removal of 6 bases from V and 5 bases from J, the junction contained 3 bases not matched to a gene. The CDR3 sequence: CSVGEGETQYF. DNA for the CDR3: TGCAGCGTCGGGGAGGGGGAGACCCAGTACTTC.

The chain carries TRBV5-1 and TRBJ2-3; 11 bases are shared with TRBD1. This CDR3 has 16 amino acids. Germline values: CDR1 SGHRS, CDR2 YFSETQ. V was pared by 2 bases and J by 2 bases, with 4 bases of the junction left unmatched. CDR3 sequence: CASSFGQGAVTDTQYF. As DNA, the CDR3 is TGCGCCAGCAGCTTCGGACAGGGGGCGGTCACAGATACGCAGTATTTT. The full variable domain, in which reference TRBV5-1 and TRBJ2-3 provide the parts outside the CDR3, is KAGVTQTPRYLIKTRGQQVTLSCSPISGHRSVSWYQQTPGQGLQFLFEYFSETQRNKGNFPGRFSGRQFSNSRSEMNVSTLELGDSALYLCASSFGQGAVTDTQYFGPGTRLTVL.